The text below deals with one T cell receptor beta chain. This CDR3 region has 17 residues. Germline V gene lookup returns CDR1 SGHTA and CDR2 FQGTGA. The V end was cut by 5 bases, the J end by 0 bases, with 14 bases between. The protocol was immunoSEQ multiplex PCR, while the TCRdb copy is restricted to in-frame clones and leaves out a portion. Found here are around 30,000 clones, about four fifths of them singletons; the top ten hold 20% to 25%. This sample was taken from a study of OX40 agonist ivuxolimab in advanced cancers. The starting material was CD4+ or CD8+ T cells sorted from blood, obtained in a trial of the OX40 agonist ivuxolimab. This clonotype originated in an adult with an advanced solid tumor such as melanoma, head and neck, liver or kidney cancer. J is TRBJ2-6 and V is TRBV7-3; perhaps TRBD1 as D (6 bases). The CDR3 sequence is CASSEGQRSSGANVLTF. CDR3 sequence (DNA): TGTGCCAGCAGCGAAGGACAGCGAAGCTCTGGGGCCAACGTCCTGACTTTC. Drawing the rest from reference TRBV7-3 and TRBJ2-6, the complete variable domain is GAGVSQTPSNKVTEKGKYVELRCDPISGHTALYWYRQSLGQGPEFLIYFQGTGAADDSGLPNDRFFAVRPEGSVSTLKIQRTERGDSAVYLCASSEGQRSSGANVLTFGAGSRLTVL.